A single sample gave rise to the 24 T cell receptor beta chains below, sequenced in a study of regulatory T cells in long-lasting Graves disease. Described time point: persistent/refractory GD, antithyroid drugs over 5 years with positive TRAb. RNA isolated from PBMCs was used to make the TCR library. CDR3-region Arm-PCR and iRepertoire HTBI primers produced the TCR beta libraries. MiXCR was run by TCRdb on the multiplex PCR reads, yielding one entry per CDR3 protein. Here the sample spans 350,000 to 500,000 distinct CDR3 sequences, 20% to 25% being singletons. Sample: peripheral blood mononuclear cells (PBMCs), taken when the disease was refractory, from a patient treated with antithyroid drugs. These receptors all come from a female donor with Graves disease.

This clonotype was observed many times. The V and J genes are TRBV10-3 and TRBJ1-4, with 7 bases matching TRBD1. CDR1 and CDR2 from the germline V gene are ENHRY and SYGVKD. The CDR3 spans 15 residues. The ends lost 5 bases at V and 8 bases at J; junction bases unmatched: 11. The CDR3 protein is CAISPTPGQLEKLFF. The CDR3 DNA reads as TGTGCCATCAGTCCGACACCGGGACAGCTCGAAAAACTGTTTTTT.

This clonotype was observed a handful of times. This chain connects TRBV5-1 to TRBJ2-2; D remains ambiguous. V lost 4 bases and J 2 bases, leaving 9 bases between the germline ends. The CDR3 has 14 residues. The germline V gene has CDR1 SGHRS and CDR2 YFSETQ. In nucleotides, the CDR3 is TGCGCCAGCAGCCTAGACGGTAACACCGGGGAGCTGTTTTTT. This sequence encodes CASSLDGNTGELFF.

The chain has TRBV9 and TRBJ2-2, with D tentatively TRBD1 (5 bases). The ends were cut back, 3 bases at V and 4 bases at J, with 16 bases in the middle. Germline CDR1 reads SGDLS; CDR2 reads YYNGEE. CDR3 length equals 16 residues. CDR3 in amino acids: CASSARYRSGTGELFF. The CDR3 coding sequence is TGTGCCAGCAGCGCTCGATACAGGTCCGGCACCGGGGAGCTGTTTTTT.

Only a few counts were recorded for this clonotype. This chain links TRBV5-1 with TRBJ2-5; D remains ambiguous. CDR1 and CDR2 (germline): SGHRS, YFSETQ. The CDR3 covers 13 residues. V was cut by 4 bases and J by 3 bases, with 10 bases left in between. As DNA, the CDR3 is TGCGCCAGCAGCAAAGCCAGCGAAGAGACCCAGTACTTC. Amino acid sequence: CASSKASEETQYF. Combining the CDR3 with reference TRBV5-1 and TRBJ2-5 gives the whole variable domain KAGVTQTPRYLIKTRGQQVTLSCSPISGHRSVSWYQQTPGQGLQFLFEYFSETQRNKGNFPGRFSGRQFSNSRSEMNVSTLELGDSALYLCASSKASEETQYFGPGTRLLVL.

The chain joins TRBV19 to TRBJ1-2; 9 bases fit TRBD1. V gave up 4 bases and J gave up 4 bases; unmatched junction bases: 4. The CDR3 covers 14 residues. Germline-derived CDR1 and CDR2 are LNHDA and SQIVND (reference sequence). CDR3 in DNA: TGTGCCAGTAGTACCTCGGGACAGGGCTATGGCTACACCTTC. Its translation: CASSTSGQGYGYTF.

The chain has TRBV20-1 and TRBJ2-7; possibly TRBD1 for D (6 bases). This CDR3 contains 14 residues. V dropped 5 bases and J dropped 7 bases, with 21 bases sitting between them. Per germline, CDR1 DFQATT and CDR2 SNEGSKA (reference sequence). The CDR3 DNA reads TGCAGTGCTCTCCCCCCCAGGGGCGCTGGGGAGCAGTACTTC. This sequence encodes CSALPPRGAGEQYF.

This clonotype showed up many times. This sequence joins TRBV28 and TRBJ2-7, with D tentatively TRBD1 (5 bases). The V and J ends lost 6 bases and 4 bases respectively, with 13 bases between them. Germline V gene lookup returns CDR1 MDHEN and CDR2 SYDVKM. The CDR3 extends over 13 amino acids. The CDR3 nucleotides read TGTGCCAGCAGGGAAGGGGTCATGTACGAGCAGTACTTC. Encoded protein: CASREGVMYEQYF.

This clonotype has just a few counts. This chain connects TRBV10-3 to TRBJ1-6; D remains unclear. The germline V gene encodes CDR1 ENHRY and CDR2 SYGVKD. V was trimmed by 0 bases and J by 10 bases, leaving 4 bases between them. The CDR3 length is 12 residues. CDR3 nucleotide sequence: TGTGCCATCAGTGAGTCGGAATCACCCCTCCACTTT. Translating gives CAISESESPLHF.

This clonotype was detected many times. V usage is TRBV27 and J usage is TRBJ2-7; D gene unclear. CDR1 is MNHEY, CDR2 SMNVEV, per germline (reference sequence). The CDR3 sequence is 14 residues long. Trimming shortened V by 3 bases and J by 6 bases, and 15 bases separated the two germline ends. The CDR3 sequence is CASSFRASLGEQYF. CDR3 bases: TGTGCCAGCAGTTTCCGGGCCAGCCTGGGCGAGCAGTACTTC.

About this clonotype itself: A clone one base away is much larger, so this may be a read error. This chain connects TRBV6-9 to TRBJ2-1, with a possible D match to TRBD2 (5 bases). The CDR3 is made up of 15 amino acids. In germline, CDR1 is MNHGY, CDR2 SVAAGI. The CDR3: CASSYSGGSCNEQFF. The CDR3 DNA follows: TGTGCCAGCAGTTACAGCGGAGGCTCCTGCAATGAGCAGTTCTTC.

The chain recombines TRBV18 with TRBJ1-5; D gene unclear. V was shortened by 5 bases and J by 1 base, with 15 bases between the two germline ends. This CDR3 region has 16 residues. The germline V gene has CDR1 KGHSH and CDR2 LQKENI. The CDR3 DNA reads as TGTGCCAGCTCAGCCGACGATACACTGAGCAATCAGCCCCAGCATTTT. Translated: CASSADDTLSNQPQHF.

This clonotype appeared many times. This sequence joins TRBV27 and TRBJ2-7; D may correspond to TRBD1 or TRBD2 (5 bases each). CDR3 length: 15 amino acids. Germline CDR1 is MNHEY and CDR2 is SMNVEV (reference sequence). Trimming shortened V by 6 bases and J by 2 bases, and 17 bases separated the two germline ends. CDR3 protein: CASSQEWGNPYEQYF. For the CDR3, the DNA is TGTGCCAGCAGCCAGGAATGGGGGAATCCCTACGAGCAGTACTTC.

In its sample, this clonotype was seen many times. V gene TRBV11-3 combines with J gene TRBJ1-5, with TRBD1 identical over 9 bases. V gave up 2 bases and J gave up 3 bases; unmatched junction bases: 20. The germline V gene has CDR1 SGHNT and CDR2 YENEEA. The CDR3 is 21 residues long. CDR3 in DNA: TGTGCCAGCAGCTTAATTTCGGGGAGCCGGGACAGGGAGTTTGACAATCAGCCCCAGCATTTT. The encoded protein is CASSLISGSRDREFDNQPQHF.

The sample holds many counts of this clonotype. V and J are TRBV5-1 and TRBJ1-1; perhaps TRBD1 as D (5 bases). Trimming cost V 4 bases and J 0 bases, with 16 bases left between them. Germline V CDR1 and CDR2: SGHRS, YFSETQ. The CDR3 covers 16 residues. The chain's CDR3 is CASSHPRGGMNTEAFF. The CDR3 DNA sequence: TGCGCCAGCAGCCACCCAAGGGGTGGGATGAACACTGAAGCTTTCTTT.

The V gene is TRBV4-1, the J gene TRBJ2-7, with 7 bases lining up with TRBD1. Germline CDR1 is MGHRA and CDR2 is YSYEKL. The CDR3 is 14 amino acids. V shed 1 base, J shed 2 bases, and the junction held 2 bases outside the gene matches. The CDR3 sequence is CASSQGDRPYEQYF. In nucleotides, the CDR3 is TGCGCCAGCAGCCAAGGGGACAGACCCTACGAGCAGTACTTC.

This clonotype was picked up many times. This chain connects TRBV29-1 to TRBJ2-7; D is tentatively TRBD1 or TRBD2 (5 bases each). The length of the CDR3 is 11 residues. Trimming stripped 6 bases from V and 3 bases from J, with 9 bases between. CDR1 SQVTM and CDR2 ANQGSEA come from the germline V gene. CDR3 coding DNA: TGCAGCGTGTGGGACGGCTACGAGCAGTACTTC. Encoded protein: CSVWDGYEQYF.

The genes are TRBV4-1 and TRBJ1-2, with D perhaps TRBD1 (5 bases). Trimming shortened V by 1 base and J by 4 bases, and 13 bases separated the two germline ends. Germline CDR1 and CDR2: MGHRA and YSYEKL. The CDR3 is made up of 15 amino acids. The CDR3 reads CASSQARFGTYGYTF. In DNA, the CDR3 is TGCGCCAGCAGCCAAGCCCGGTTCGGGACCTATGGCTACACCTTC.

As to this clonotype: This may arise from a read error, as a much more abundant clone is one base away. The chain combines TRBV20-1 with TRBJ1-2; 8 positions match TRBD1. This CDR3 is built from 19 residues. Per the germline V gene, CDR1 is DFQATT and CDR2 is SNEGSKA (reference sequence). With V trimmed by 0 bases and J by 8 bases, 23 bases remained unmatched. The CDR3 protein is CSARDLARQGAPGLGGYTF. CDR3 nucleotide sequence: TGCAGTGCTAGAGATTTGGCTCGCCAGGGGGCGCCGGGGTTGGGGGGCTACACCTTC.

This clonotype was counted at least ten times. The V gene is TRBV28, the J gene TRBJ2-7; 8 nucleotides agree with TRBD1. CDR3 length equals 15 residues. The ends lost 4 bases at V and 1 base at J; junction bases unmatched: 6. The V gene's germline CDR1 is MDHEN and CDR2 SYDVKM. The CDR3 nucleotides read TGTGCCAGCAGTTCAACCGGGACAGGTTCCTACGAGCAGTACTTC. It translates to CASSSTGTGSYEQYF. Together with reference TRBV28 and TRBJ2-7, the CDR3 gives the full variable domain: DVKVTQSSRYLVKRTGEKVFLECVQDMDHENMFWYRQDPGLGLRLIYFSYDVKMKEKGDIPEGYSVSREKKERFSLILESASTNQTSMYLCASSSTGTGSYEQYFGPGTRLTVT.

This rearrangement joins TRBV9 to TRBJ2-3; D may be TRBD2 (6 bases). The V gene lost 4 bases and the J gene lost 0 bases, with 15 bases spanning the gap. The CDR3 runs 16 residues. Germline V lookup: CDR1 SGDLS, CDR2 YYNGEE. CDR3 loop: CASSLRTGASTDTQYF. The DNA for the CDR3 is TGTGCCAGCAGCCTCCGCACGGGAGCGAGCACAGATACGCAGTATTTT.

This rearrangement joins TRBV6-2 or TRBV6-3 to TRBJ1-3; 7 bases align to TRBD1. Germline CDR1 is MNHEY and CDR2 is SVGEGT. The V gene end was trimmed by 2 bases and the J gene end by 4 bases; junction bases not matched to a gene: 5. This CDR3 is 15 amino acids long. Written as DNA, the CDR3 is TGTGCCAGCAGTTACGACAGGGTGGGAGGAAACACCATATATTTT. It yields the protein CASSYDRVGGNTIYF.

The sample holds many counts of this clonotype. The chain joins TRBV30 to TRBJ1-1; D call uncertain. V shed 3 bases and J shed 1 base, with 12 bases lying between them. Germline loops: CDR1 GTSNPN, CDR2 SVGIG (reference sequence). The CDR3 totals 14 residues. The CDR3 DNA is TGTGCCTGGAGCCACACAGTTTCGAACACTGAAGCTTTCTTT. This codes for CAWSHTVSNTEAFF. Filled out from reference TRBV30 and TRBJ1-1, the complete variable domain reads SQTIHQWPATLVQPVGSPLSLECTVEGTSNPNLYWYRQAAGRGLQLLFYSVGIGQISSEVPQNLSASRPQDRQFILSSKKLLLSDSGFYLCAWSHTVSNTEAFFGQGTRLTVV.

This chain connects TRBV24-1 to TRBJ2-7, with TRBD1 matching over 9 bases. Unmatched junction bases numbered 3, after V lost 4 bases and J lost 3 bases. The germline CDR1 and CDR2 sequences are KGHDR and SFDVKD. The CDR3 has 14 amino acids. CDR3 region: CATSEGTGYYEQYF. The CDR3 DNA sequence: TGTGCCACCAGTGAAGGGACAGGGTACTACGAGCAGTACTTC.

This clonotype has ten or more counts. At one end the junction does not follow the germline gene, possibly because of a read error. The V call is TRBV7-9, the J call TRBJ2-2, with D perhaps TRBD2 (5 bases). Germline lookup yields CDR1 SEHNR and CDR2 FQNEAQ (reference sequence). This CDR3 spans 14 amino acids. The CDR3 reads CASSLEGTTGELFF. The CDR3 nucleotides are TGTGCCAGCAGTTTAGAGGGAACAACCGGGGAGCTGTTTTTT.